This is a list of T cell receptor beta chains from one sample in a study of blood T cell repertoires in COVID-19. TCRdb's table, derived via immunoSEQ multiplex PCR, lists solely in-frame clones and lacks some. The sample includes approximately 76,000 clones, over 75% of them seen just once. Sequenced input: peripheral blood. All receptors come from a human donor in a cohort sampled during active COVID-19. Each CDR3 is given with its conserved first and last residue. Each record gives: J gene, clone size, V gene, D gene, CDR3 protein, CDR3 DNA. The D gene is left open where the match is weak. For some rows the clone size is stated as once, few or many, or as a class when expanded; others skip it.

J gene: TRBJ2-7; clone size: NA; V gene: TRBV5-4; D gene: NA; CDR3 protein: CASSLGRGRLYEQYF; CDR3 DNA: TGTGCCAGCAGCTTGGGCAGGGGTCGACTTTACGAGCAGTACTTC
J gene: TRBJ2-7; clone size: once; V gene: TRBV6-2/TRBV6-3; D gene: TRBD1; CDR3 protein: CASSRTGNPYEQYF; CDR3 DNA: TGTGCCAGCAGTCGGACAGGGAATCCCTACGAGCAGTACTTC
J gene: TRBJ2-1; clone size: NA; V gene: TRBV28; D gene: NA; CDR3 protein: CASSPQTLTYNEQFF; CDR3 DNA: TGTGCCAGCAGTCCCCAGACTCTTACCTACAATGAGCAGTTCTTC
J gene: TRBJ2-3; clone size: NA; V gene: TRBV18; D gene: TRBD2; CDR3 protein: CASSGGTSGRTDTQYF; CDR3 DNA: TGTGCCAGCTCAGGAGGGACTAGCGGGAGGACCGATACGCAGTATTTT
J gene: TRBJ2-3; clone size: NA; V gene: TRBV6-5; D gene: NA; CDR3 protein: CASSSPPGGADTQYF; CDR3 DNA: TGTGCCAGCAGTTCCCCACCGGGGGGCGCAGATACGCAGTATTTT
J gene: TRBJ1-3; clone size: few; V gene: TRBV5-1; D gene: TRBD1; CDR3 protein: CASSLAVTGEDTIYF; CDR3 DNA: TGCGCCAGCAGCTTGGCCGTAACAGGGGAGGACACCATATATTTT
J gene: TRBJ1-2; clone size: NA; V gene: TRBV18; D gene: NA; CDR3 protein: CASSPPDRYSGNYGYTF; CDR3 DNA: TGTGCCAGCTCACCACCGGACAGATACTCAGGAAACTATGGCTACACCTTC
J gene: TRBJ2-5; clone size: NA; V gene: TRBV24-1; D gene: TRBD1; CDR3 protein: CATSDLGTGVHETQYF; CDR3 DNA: TGTGCCACCAGTGATTTGGGGACAGGGGTCCACGAGACCCAGTACTTC
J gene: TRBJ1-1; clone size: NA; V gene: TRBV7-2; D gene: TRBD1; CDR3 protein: CASSLARQGFTEAFF; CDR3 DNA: TGTGCCAGCAGCTTAGCTCGACAGGGGTTCACTGAAGCTTTCTTT
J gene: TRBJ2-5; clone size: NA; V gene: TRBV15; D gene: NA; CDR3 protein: CATSTRDLHQETQYF; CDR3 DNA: TGTGCCACCAGCACCCGGGATCTCCACCAAGAGACCCAGTACTTC
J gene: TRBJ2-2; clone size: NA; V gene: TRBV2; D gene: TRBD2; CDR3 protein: CTSSLSGGGTGELFF; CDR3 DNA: TGTACCAGCAGTCTCTCGGGAGGGGGGACCGGGGAGCTGTTTTTT
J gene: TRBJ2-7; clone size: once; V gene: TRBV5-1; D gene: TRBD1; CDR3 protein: CASSLGTGGYEQYF; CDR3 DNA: TGCGCCAGCAGCTTGGGGACAGGGGGCTACGAGCAGTACTTC
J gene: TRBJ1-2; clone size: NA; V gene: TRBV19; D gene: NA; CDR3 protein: CASKSSANYGYTF; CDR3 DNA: TGTGCCAGTAAGAGCAGCGCTAACTATGGCTACACCTTC
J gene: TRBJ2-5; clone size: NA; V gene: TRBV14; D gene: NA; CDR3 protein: CASSHGLQETQYF; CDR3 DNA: TGTGCCAGCAGCCATGGACTACAAGAGACCCAGTACTTC
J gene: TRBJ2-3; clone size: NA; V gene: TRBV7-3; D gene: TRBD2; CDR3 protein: CASSLSSGPATDTQYF; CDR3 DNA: TGTGCCAGCAGCTTATCTAGCGGGCCGGCCACAGATACGCAGTATTTT
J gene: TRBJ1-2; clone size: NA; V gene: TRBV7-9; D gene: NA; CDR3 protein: CASSLAQTYGYTF; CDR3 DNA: TGTGCCAGCAGCTTAGCACAGACCTATGGCTACACCTTC
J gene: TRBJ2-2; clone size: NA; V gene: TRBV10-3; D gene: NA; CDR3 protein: CAISEFDRITGELFF; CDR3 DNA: TGTGCCATCAGTGAGTTTGACAGAATCACCGGGGAGCTGTTTTTT
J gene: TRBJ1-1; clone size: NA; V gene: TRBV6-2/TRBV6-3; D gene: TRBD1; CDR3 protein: CASSHRDRGFEMNTEAFF; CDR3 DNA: TGTGCCAGCAGTCACCGGGACAGGGGTTTCGAAATGAACACTGAAGCTTTCTTT
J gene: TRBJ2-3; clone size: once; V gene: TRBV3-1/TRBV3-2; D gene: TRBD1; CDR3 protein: CASSLRQGADTQYF; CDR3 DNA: TGTGCCAGCAGCCTCCGACAGGGCGCAGATACGCAGTATTTT
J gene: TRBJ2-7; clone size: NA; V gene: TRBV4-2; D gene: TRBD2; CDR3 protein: CASSQTPGTSGTLEQYF; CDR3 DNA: TGTGCCAGCAGCCAAACTCCCGGGACTAGCGGAACCTTGGAGCAGTACTTC
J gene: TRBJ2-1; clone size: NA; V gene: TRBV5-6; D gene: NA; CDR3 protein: CASSLVLVRQFGGEQFF; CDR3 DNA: TGTGCCAGCAGCTTGGTCCTGGTAAGACAGTTCGGGGGTGAGCAGTTCTTC
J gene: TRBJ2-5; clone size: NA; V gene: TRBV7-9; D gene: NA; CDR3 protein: CASSRTGQETQYF; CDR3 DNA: TGTGCCAGCAGCCGAACCGGCCAAGAGACCCAGTACTTC
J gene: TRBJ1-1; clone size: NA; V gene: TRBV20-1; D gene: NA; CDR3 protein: CSASGLRITEAFF; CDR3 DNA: TGCAGTGCTAGTGGCCTCAGGATCACTGAAGCTTTCTTT
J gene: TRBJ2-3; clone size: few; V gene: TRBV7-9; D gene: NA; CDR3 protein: CASSSRQTSTDTQYF; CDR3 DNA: TGTGCCAGCAGCTCGCGACAGACTAGCACAGATACGCAGTATTTT
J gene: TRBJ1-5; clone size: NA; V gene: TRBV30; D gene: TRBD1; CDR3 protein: CAWSVRFTGDQPQHF; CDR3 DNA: TGTGCCTGGAGTGTACGATTTACAGGGGATCAGCCCCAGCATTTT
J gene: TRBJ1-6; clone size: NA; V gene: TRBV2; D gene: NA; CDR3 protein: CASSESIRGSPLHF; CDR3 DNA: TGTGCCAGCAGTGAATCCATCAGGGGATCACCCCTCCACTTT
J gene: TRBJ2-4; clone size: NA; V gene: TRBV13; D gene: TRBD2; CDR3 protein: CASSASPTSGREVGKNIQYF; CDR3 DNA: TGTGCCAGCAGCGCCTCGCCTACTAGCGGGAGAGAGGTTGGCAAAAACATTCAGTACTTC
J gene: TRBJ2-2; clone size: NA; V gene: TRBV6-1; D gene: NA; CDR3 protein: CASSEVGTGELFF; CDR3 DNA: TGTGCCAGCAGTGAGGTCGGGACCGGGGAGCTGTTTTTT
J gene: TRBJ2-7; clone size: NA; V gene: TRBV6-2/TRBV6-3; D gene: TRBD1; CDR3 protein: CASSYGTGNYEQYF; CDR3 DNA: TGTGCCAGCAGTTATGGGACAGGGAACTACGAGCAGTACTTC
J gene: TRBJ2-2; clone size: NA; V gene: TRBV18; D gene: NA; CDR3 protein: CASSPSRTGELFF; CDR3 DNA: TGTGCCAGCTCTCCATCGCGTACCGGGGAGCTGTTTTTT
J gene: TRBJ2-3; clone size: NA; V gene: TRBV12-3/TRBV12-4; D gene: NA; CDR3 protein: CASSFKDTQYF; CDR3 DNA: TGTGCCAGCAGTTTTAAAGATACGCAGTATTTT
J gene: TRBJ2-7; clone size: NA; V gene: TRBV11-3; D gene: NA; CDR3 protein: CASSLVPDEQYF; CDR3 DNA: TGTGCCAGCAGCTTAGTGCCGGACGAGCAGTACTTC
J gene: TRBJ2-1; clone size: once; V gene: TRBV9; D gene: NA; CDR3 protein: CASKAAVFF; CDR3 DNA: TGTGCCAGCAAAGCCGCCGTCTTCTTC
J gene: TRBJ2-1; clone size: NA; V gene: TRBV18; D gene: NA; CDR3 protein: CASSPLVEGEQFF; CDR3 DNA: TGTGCCAGCTCACCCCTCGTCGAGGGTGAGCAGTTCTTC
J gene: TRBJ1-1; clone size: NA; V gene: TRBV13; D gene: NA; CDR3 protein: CASSLPGREAFF; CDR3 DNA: TGTGCCAGCAGCTTACCTGGGCGTGAAGCTTTCTTT
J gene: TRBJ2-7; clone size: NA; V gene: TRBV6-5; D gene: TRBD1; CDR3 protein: CASSSGTGTGVRQYF; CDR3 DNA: TGTGCCAGCAGTTCCGGGACCGGGACAGGGGTACGGCAGTACTTC
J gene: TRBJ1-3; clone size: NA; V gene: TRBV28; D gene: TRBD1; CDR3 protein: CASRGPGQGARDTIYF; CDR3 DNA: TGTGCCAGCAGAGGGCCCGGACAGGGGGCACGGGACACCATATATTTT
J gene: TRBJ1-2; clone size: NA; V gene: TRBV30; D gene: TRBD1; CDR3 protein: CAWRSTGDYGYTF; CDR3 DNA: TGTGCCTGGAGGTCGACAGGGGACTATGGCTACACCTTC
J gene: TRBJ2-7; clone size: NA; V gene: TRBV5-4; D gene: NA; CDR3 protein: CASSPRDSSMYEQYF; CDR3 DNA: TGTGCCAGCAGCCCGCGGGATTCAAGCATGTACGAGCAGTACTTC
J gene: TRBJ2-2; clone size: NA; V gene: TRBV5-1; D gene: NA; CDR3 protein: CASSPGTTNTGELFF; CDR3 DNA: TGCGCCAGCAGCCCCGGGACAACGAACACCGGGGAGCTGTTTTTT
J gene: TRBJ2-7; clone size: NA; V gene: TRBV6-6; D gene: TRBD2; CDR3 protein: CASSYKAGGPEYF; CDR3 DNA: TGTGCCAGCAGTTACAAGGCGGGAGGGCCGGAGTACTTC
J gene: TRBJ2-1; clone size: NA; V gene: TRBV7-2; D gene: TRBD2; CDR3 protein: CASSGVAGGYEQFF; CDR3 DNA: TGTGCCAGCAGCGGAGTAGCGGGAGGGTACGAGCAGTTCTTC
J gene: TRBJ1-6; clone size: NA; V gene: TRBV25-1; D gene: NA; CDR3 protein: CASSENRVSLHF; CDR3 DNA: TGTGCCAGCAGTGAAAACCGCGTTTCCCTCCACTTT
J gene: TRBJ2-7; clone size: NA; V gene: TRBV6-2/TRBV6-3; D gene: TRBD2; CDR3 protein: CASSYTIAGKYEQYF; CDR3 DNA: TGTGCCAGCAGTTACACGATAGCGGGAAAATACGAGCAGTACTTC
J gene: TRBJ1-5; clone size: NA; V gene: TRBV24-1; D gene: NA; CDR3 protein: CATSPRNRAGNQPQHF; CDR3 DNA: TGTGCCACCAGTCCACGAAATAGGGCAGGGAATCAGCCCCAGCATTTT